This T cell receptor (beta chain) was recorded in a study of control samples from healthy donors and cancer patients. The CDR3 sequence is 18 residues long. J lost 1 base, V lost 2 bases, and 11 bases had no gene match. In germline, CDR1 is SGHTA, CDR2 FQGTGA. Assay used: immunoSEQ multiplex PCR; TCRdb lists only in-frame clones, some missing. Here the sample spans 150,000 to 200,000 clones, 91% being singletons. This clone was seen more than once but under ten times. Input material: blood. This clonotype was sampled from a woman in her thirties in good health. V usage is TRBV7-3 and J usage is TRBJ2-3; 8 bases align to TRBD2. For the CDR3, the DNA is TGTGCCAGCAGCTTAGGGGTGGGAAGTAGCGGGGGCACAGATACGCAGTATTTT. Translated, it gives CASSLGVGSSGGTDTQYF.